This record looks at one T cell receptor (beta chain) sequence and its context. This entry comes from a study of blood T cell repertoires in COVID-19. Study details: Sources were T cells, B-cell-depleted T cells, or PBMCs; the material itself was cDNA or gDNA.

Profiled with immunoSEQ multiplex PCR; TCRdb holds only in-frame clones, not every one. The profile shows 120,000 to 150,000 clones, about 91% of them singletons. The CDR3 extends over 14 amino acids. V lost 1 base and J 9 bases, leaving 10 bases between the germline ends. Germline V lookup: CDR1 SGHAT, CDR2 FQNNGV. This sequence was found in a human donor in a cohort sampled during active COVID-19. The chain is built from TRBV11-2 and TRBJ1-6; the D is unclear. The sample consisted of peripheral blood. The CDR3 loop is CASSLGVGSSPLHF. The CDR3 nucleotides read TGTGCCAGCAGCTTAGGCGTAGGGAGTTCACCCCTCCACTTT.